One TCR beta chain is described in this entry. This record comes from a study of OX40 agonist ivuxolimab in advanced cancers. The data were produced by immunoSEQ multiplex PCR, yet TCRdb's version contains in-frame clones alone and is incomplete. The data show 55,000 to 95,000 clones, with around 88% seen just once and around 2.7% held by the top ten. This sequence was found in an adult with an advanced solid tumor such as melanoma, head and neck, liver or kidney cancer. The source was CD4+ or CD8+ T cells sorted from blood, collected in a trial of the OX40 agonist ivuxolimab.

The CDR3 DNA sequence: TGTGCCAGCAGCCTACTCGGTGACAGCTTAGGACAGCCCCAGCATTTT. Encoded protein: CASSLLGDSLGQPQHF. The rearrangement links TRBV5-6 to TRBJ1-5; possible D gene TRBD1, 5 bases. The CDR3 has 16 amino acids. V lost 4 bases, J lost 7 bases, and 21 bases lay in between. Germline V gene sequence: CDR1 SGHDT, CDR2 YYEEEE.